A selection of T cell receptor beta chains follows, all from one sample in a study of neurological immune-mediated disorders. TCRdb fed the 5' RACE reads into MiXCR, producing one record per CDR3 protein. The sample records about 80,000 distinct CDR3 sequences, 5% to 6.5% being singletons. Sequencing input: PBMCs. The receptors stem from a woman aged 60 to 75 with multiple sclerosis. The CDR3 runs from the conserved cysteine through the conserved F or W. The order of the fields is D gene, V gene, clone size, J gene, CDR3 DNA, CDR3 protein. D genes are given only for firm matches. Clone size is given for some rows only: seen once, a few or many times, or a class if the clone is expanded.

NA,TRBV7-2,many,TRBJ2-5,TGTGCCAGCAGAGCAGGGTCCAAAGAGACCCAGTACTTC,CASRAGSKETQYF
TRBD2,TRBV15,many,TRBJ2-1,TGTGCCACCAGCAGAGGAGAAAGCGGGGGTCCTCAGTACAATGAGCAGTTCTTC,CATSRGESGGPQYNEQFF
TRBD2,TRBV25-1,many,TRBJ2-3,TGTGCCAGCAGTTGGTTGAGCGGGGTCAGTACAGATACGCAGTATTTT,CASSWLSGVSTDTQYF
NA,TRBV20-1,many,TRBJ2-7,TGCAGTGCTAGAGATACCGGGACTGCCACCTACGAGCAGTACTTC,CSARDTGTATYEQYF
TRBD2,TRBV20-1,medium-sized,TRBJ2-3,TGCAGTGCTGACCCCGGGACTAGCTACACAGATACGCAGTATTTT,CSADPGTSYTDTQYF
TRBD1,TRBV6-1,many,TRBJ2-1,TGTGCCAGCAGTGATACAGGGGGCTGGGGTGAGCAGTTCTTC,CASSDTGGWGEQFF
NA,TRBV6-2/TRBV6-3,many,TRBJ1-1,TGTGCCAGCAGTTACGTCATTGGCAGGGGCGACCTTGAAGCTTTCTTT,CASSYVIGRGDLEAFF
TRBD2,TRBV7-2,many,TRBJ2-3,TGTGCCAGCAGCTCCCGGGGGGACTTAAGCACAGATACGCAGTATTTT,CASSSRGDLSTDTQYF
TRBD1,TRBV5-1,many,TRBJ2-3,TGCGCCAGCAGCTTACAGGGGAGAAATACGCAGTATTTT,CASSLQGRNTQYF
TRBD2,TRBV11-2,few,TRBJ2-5,TGTGCCAGCAGCTTAGAGTCTAGCGGGGGGCTACAAGAGACCCAGTACTTC,CASSLESSGGLQETQYF
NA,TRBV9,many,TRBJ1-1,TGTGCCAGCAGCTTTTCCCAGGGGAGCACTGAAGCTTTCTTT,CASSFSQGSTEAFF
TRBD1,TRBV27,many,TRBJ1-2,TGTGCCAGCAGTTCCGGGGGGCAGGGGGGCCCACTCTACACCTTC,CASSSGGQGGPLYTF
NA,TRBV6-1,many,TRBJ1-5,TGTGCCAGCAGGGAGAATCAGCCCCAGCATTTT,CASRENQPQHF
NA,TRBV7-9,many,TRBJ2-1,TGTGCCAGCAGCTTAGATAGCTCCTACAATGAGCAGTTCTTC,CASSLDSSYNEQFF
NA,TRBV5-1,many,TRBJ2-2,TGCGCCAGCAGCTTGGTTCTAGCCAAGACCGGGGAGCTGTTTTTT,CASSLVLAKTGELFF
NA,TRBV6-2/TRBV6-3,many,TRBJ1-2,TGTGCCAGCAATCTCGGTGGAGGCTACACCTTC,CASNLGGGYTF
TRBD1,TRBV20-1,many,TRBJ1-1,TGCAGCGGGGACAGGGGAGTGGGTCGGAACACTGAAGCTTTCTTT,CSGDRGVGRNTEAFF
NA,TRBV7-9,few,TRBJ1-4,TGTGCCAGCAGCATACGACAGCCAACTAATGAAAAACTGTTTTTT,CASSIRQPTNEKLFF
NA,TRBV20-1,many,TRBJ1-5,TGCAGTGCTCAACAGGGAAATCAGCCCCAGCATTTT,CSAQQGNQPQHF
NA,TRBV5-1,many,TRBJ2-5,TGCGCCAGCAGCTTGGCGGGCGGACAAGAGACCCAGTACTTC,CASSLAGGQETQYF
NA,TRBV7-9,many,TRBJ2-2,TGTGCCAGCAGCTTCGTCCGGATCGGGGTCGGGGAGCTGTTTTTT,CASSFVRIGVGELFF
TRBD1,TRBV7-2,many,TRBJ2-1,TGTGCCAGCAGCTTACGCCAGGGGGCCAATGAGCAGTTCTTC,CASSLRQGANEQFF
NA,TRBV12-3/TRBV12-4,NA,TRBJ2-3,TGTGCCAGCAGCCCTCGGGTCCTTCTCACAGATACGCAGTATTTT,CASSPRVLLTDTQYF
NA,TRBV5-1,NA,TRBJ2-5,TGCGCCAGCAGATTGGTTCAGGAGACCCAGTACTTC,CASRLVQETQYF
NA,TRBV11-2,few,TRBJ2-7,TGTGCCAGCAGCGTAAGGCGGGACAGCTTTTACGAGCAGTACTTC,CASSVRRDSFYEQYF
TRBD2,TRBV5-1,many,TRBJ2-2,TGCGCCAGCAGCCTTGGACTAGCGGGGGGGCCTTCATCTGGGGAGCTGTTTTTT,CASSLGLAGGPSSGELFF
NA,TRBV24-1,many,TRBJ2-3,TGTGCCACCAGTGATAGGACGGGGGCCGGAGATACGCAGTATTTT,CATSDRTGAGDTQYF
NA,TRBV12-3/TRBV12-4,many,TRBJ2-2,TGTGCCAGCAGCCACACTAGTCAGAACACCGGGGAGCTGTTTTTT,CASSHTSQNTGELFF
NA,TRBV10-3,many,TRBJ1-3,TGTGCCATCAGACAGCCCTCTGGAAACACCATATATTTT,CAIRQPSGNTIYF
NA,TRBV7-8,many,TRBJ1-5,TGTGCCAGCAGCTTAGTCGGGACAAGCAATCAGCCCCAGCATTTT,CASSLVGTSNQPQHF
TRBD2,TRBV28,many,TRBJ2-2,TGTGCCAGCAGGGAGCCGGGGGGAAGAAGTGGCGGGGAGCTGTTTTTT,CASREPGGRSGGELFF
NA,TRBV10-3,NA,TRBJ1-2,TGTGCCATCAGTGAGTCGGGGGAGGGAGCTAACTATGGCTACACCTTC,CAISESGEGANYGYTF
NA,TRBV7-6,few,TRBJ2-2,TGTGCCAGCAGGGGACACAATCTACATAACACCGGGGAGCTGTTTTTT,CASRGHNLHNTGELFF
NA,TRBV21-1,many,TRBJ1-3,TGTGCCAGCAGCAAAGCGCTCGGGACAGGGGTTCTAGGAAACACCATATATTTT,CASSKALGTGVLGNTIYF
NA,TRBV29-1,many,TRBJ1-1,TGCAGCGTTGAAAACAGGGTAGGGGATGAAGCTTTCTTT,CSVENRVGDEAFF
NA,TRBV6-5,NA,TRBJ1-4,TGTGCCAGCAGTTACATGGCAGGGCGTAATGAAAAACTGTTTTTT,CASSYMAGRNEKLFF
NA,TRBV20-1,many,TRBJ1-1,TGCAGTGCTTATGTGGGGGTCGGCACTGAAGCTTTCTTT,CSAYVGVGTEAFF
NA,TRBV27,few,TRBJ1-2,TGTGCCAGCAGTTTATGGGCAGGGGACTATGGCTACACCTTC,CASSLWAGDYGYTF
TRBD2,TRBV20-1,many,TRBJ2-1,TGCAGTGCCGGGACTAAGGGATACAATGAGCAGTTCTTC,CSAGTKGYNEQFF
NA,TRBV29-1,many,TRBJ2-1,TGCAGCGTTGTACGCAGCTCCTACAATGAGCAGTTCTTC,CSVVRSSYNEQFF
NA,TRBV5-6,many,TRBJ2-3,TGTGCCAGCACCTACGGGGTAGATACGCAGTATTTT,CASTYGVDTQYF
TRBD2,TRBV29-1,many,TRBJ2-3,TGCAGCGGGACCCTGGGGCTAGCGGGGTTCACAGATACGCAGTATTTT,CSGTLGLAGFTDTQYF
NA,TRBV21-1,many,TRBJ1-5,TGTGCCAGCAGCAAAGCGGGACAGGATTGTTGGGCTAAAAATCAGCCCCAGCATTTT,CASSKAGQDCWAKNQPQHF
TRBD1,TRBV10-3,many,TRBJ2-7,TGTGCCATCAAGGGACAGGGTTCTTACGAGCAGTACTTC,CAIKGQGSYEQYF
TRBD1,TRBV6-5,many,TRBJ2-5,TGTGCCAGCAGTTACAGACAGGGTTGGGGTACAGAAGAGACCCAGTACTTC,CASSYRQGWGTEETQYF
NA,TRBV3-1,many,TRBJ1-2,TGTGTCAGCAGCCAGGATCGACGCGACATTGGCTACACCTTC,CVSSQDRRDIGYTF
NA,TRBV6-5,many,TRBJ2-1,TGTGCCAGCAGCCTAAAACCGGGACCTTACAATGAGCAGTTCTTC,CASSLKPGPYNEQFF
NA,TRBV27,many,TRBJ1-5,TGTGCCAGCAGTCAGGGCGTAAATAGCAATCAGCCCCAGCATTTT,CASSQGVNSNQPQHF
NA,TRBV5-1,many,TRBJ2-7,TGCGCCAGCAGCCGGGTCTCCTACGAGCAGTACTTC,CASSRVSYEQYF
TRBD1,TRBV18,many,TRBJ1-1,TGTGCCAGCTCACAGGGACAGGGGGCCTTGAACACTGAAGCTTTCTTT,CASSQGQGALNTEAFF
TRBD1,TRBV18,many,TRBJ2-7,TGTGCCAGCTCACCGGGACAGACCTACGAGCAGTACTTC,CASSPGQTYEQYF
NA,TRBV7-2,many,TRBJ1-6,TGTGCCAGCAGCTTAGACTACAGAGCTTCACCCCTCCACTTT,CASSLDYRASPLHF